This is a list of T cell receptor beta chains from one sample in a study of blood T cell repertoires in COVID-19. Produced via immunoSEQ multiplex PCR; TCRdb's table is partial and in-frame only. The top ten clones hold 10% to 15% of a sample with 200,000 to 250,000 clones, around nine tenths of them seen once. The specimen was peripheral blood. The source is a woman aged 18-35 years who had recovered from COVID-19. CDR3s include the opening cysteine and the closing phenylalanine or tryptophan.

CDR3 length | J gene | V gene | CDR3 protein
14 | TRBJ2-7 | TRBV19 | CASSIQGGTYEQYF
17 | TRBJ1-5 | TRBV27 | CASSPWDATRRNQPQHF
14 | TRBJ2-7 | TRBV2 | CASTRRTETYEQYF
14 | TRBJ1-1 | TRBV7-3 | CASSPTGKNTEAFF
15 | TRBJ2-7 | TRBV9 | CASSVEGTQTYEQYF
15 | TRBJ2-1 | TRBV13 | CASSLRASGRNEQFF
16 | TRBJ2-1 | TRBV7-2 | CASSLFAPGTYNEQFF
16 | TRBJ1-1 | TRBV3-1/TRBV3-2 | CASRVGNGGMNTEAFF
14 | TRBJ1-2 | TRBV4-2 | CASSQNRGSYGYTF
15 | TRBJ1-2 | TRBV4-2 | CASSQDTGKGTGYTF
14 | TRBJ2-7 | TRBV27 | CASSTGTGGYEQYF
16 | TRBJ2-1 | TRBV4-3 | CASSQEAGGSYNEQFF
16 | TRBJ1-6 | TRBV7-9 | CASSFYRGVGESPLHF
13 | TRBJ2-4 | TRBV6-1 | CASSEETGNIQYF
14 | TRBJ2-1 | TRBV5-1 | CASSLGLSPNEQFF
15 | TRBJ2-7 | TRBV10-3 | CAIRGSSGTSYEQYF
14 | TRBJ1-1 | TRBV7-3 | CASSATGINTEAFF
14 | TRBJ2-7 | TRBV5-1 | CASSPGSLSYEQYF
14 | TRBJ1-1 | TRBV27 | CASSSLGLDTEAFF
17 | TRBJ2-5 | TRBV30 | CAWSPAFGLAVQETQYF
12 | TRBJ1-2 | TRBV30 | CAWDQAGEGYTF
17 | TRBJ1-6 | TRBV21-1 | CASSKGDRTLYNSPLHF
17 | TRBJ2-5 | TRBV5-4 | CASSFGSGRAPGETQYF
19 | TRBJ2-1 | TRBV3-1/TRBV3-2 | CASSQDSLIYSGSDNEQFF
13 | TRBJ2-7 | TRBV10-2 | CASRAGVAHEQYF
12 | TRBJ1-1 | TRBV13 | CASSLVGVGAFF
11 | TRBJ2-2 | TRBV19 | CASSLTGELFF
18 | TRBJ2-7 | TRBV18 | CASSPFSGTSGGNDEQYF
16 | TRBJ2-7 | TRBV11-3 | CASSRGGLQIDYEQYF
15 | TRBJ2-3 | TRBV6-4 | CASSRLATSTDTQYF
12 | TRBJ2-3 | TRBV18 | CASSLVVGTQYF
18 | TRBJ2-4 | TRBV9 | CASSVGASDLLAKNIQYF
16 | TRBJ2-7 | TRBV5-1 | CASSPNAGTLTYEQYF
15 | TRBJ2-5 | TRBV11-2 | CASSLEYDSKETQYF
17 | TRBJ1-6 | TRBV4-3 | CASSQDGREETKSPLHF
13 | TRBJ2-4 | TRBV7-3 | CASSLTGVGIQYF
13 | TRBJ2-1 | TRBV18 | CASSPRRDNEQFF
14 | TRBJ2-1 | TRBV27 | CASSFGGSNNEQFF
13 | TRBJ1-2 | TRBV30 | CAWSVMAGYGYTF
17 | TRBJ2-1 | TRBV5-1 | CASSSQTGVVSYNEQFF
15 | TRBJ1-1 | TRBV10-3 | CAMSLTGPGNTEAFF
18 | TRBJ1-1 | TRBV6-4 | CASRTHGSGTGGFTEAFF
16 | TRBJ2-1 | TRBV5-1 | CASSLDLAGGPWEQFF
14 | TRBJ2-3 | TRBV3-1/TRBV3-2 | CASSQDQGTDTQYF
15 | TRBJ1-3 | TRBV6-5 | CASSYSRLAGNTIYF
14 | TRBJ2-3 | TRBV27 | CASTGTFSTDTQYF
19 | TRBJ2-7 | TRBV7-6 | CASSKDPSITGLGAYEQYF
13 | TRBJ1-1 | TRBV6-5 | CASSYGSDTEAFF